This is a list of T cell receptor beta chains from one sample in a study of OX40 agonist ivuxolimab in advanced cancers. Assay: immunoSEQ multiplex PCR; the TCRdb copy retains only in-frame clones and omits some. The sample includes approximately 65,000 clones, around 85% seen only once; the top ten take around 0.76%. Specimen: CD4+ or CD8+ T cells sorted from blood, collected in a trial of the OX40 agonist ivuxolimab. The receptors come from an adult with an advanced solid tumor such as melanoma, head and neck, liver or kidney cancer. Both conserved end residues are part of each CDR3. The D gene is left open where the match is weak. Expanded clones are given a class, and other clones once, few, many or no size at all.

TRBV11-2	few	-	TRBJ1-6	TGTGCCAGCAGCCCCGGATCGGGGTCACCCCTCCACTTT	CASSPGSGSPLHF
TRBV7-2	-	-	TRBJ2-1	TGTGCCAGCAGCTTATACGCGGGCCCAGCCTCCTACAATGAGCAGTTCTTC	CASSLYAGPASYNEQFF
TRBV7-7	-	TRBD2	TRBJ2-3	TGTGCTAGCAGCATAGGGACTAGCGGGTCAGATACGCAGTATTTT	CASSIGTSGSDTQYF
TRBV6-5	-	-	TRBJ2-2	TGTGCCAGCAGTTACCTTGGGACGTCCGGGGAGCTGTTTTTT	CASSYLGTSGELFF
TRBV9	-	-	TRBJ1-3	TGTGCCAGCAGCGTAGAACAGACTGGAAACACCATATATTTT	CASSVEQTGNTIYF
TRBV6-5	-	-	TRBJ2-2	TGTGCCAGCTCGGGCGACGCCGGGGAGCTGTTTTTT	CASSGDAGELFF
TRBV2	-	-	TRBJ2-5	TGTGCCAGCACCGGGAGTACCCAAGAGACCCAGTACTTC	CASTGSTQETQYF
TRBV5-4	-	TRBD1	TRBJ2-7	TGTGCCAGCAGCATGGGACAGGGACCACCCTACGAGCAGTACTTC	CASSMGQGPPYEQYF
TRBV7-8	once	-	TRBJ1-2	TGTGCCAGCGGCCGGGACGTTGGAAATGGCTACACCTTC	CASGRDVGNGYTF
TRBV11-3	-	-	TRBJ1-1	TGTGCCAGCAGCCGGAGGGGTAACACTGAAGCTTTCTTT	CASSRRGNTEAFF
TRBV6-1	-	TRBD2	TRBJ2-7	TGTGCCAGCAACCCCGGGGGGGTTACCTACGAGCAGTACTTC	CASNPGGVTYEQYF
TRBV5-1	-	TRBD2	TRBJ2-1	TGCGCCAGCAGCCCGGTGCGGTCTAGCGGGGGGAATGAGCAGTTCTTC	CASSPVRSSGGNEQFF
TRBV11-2	-	-	TRBJ2-1	TGTGCCAGCAGCTTAGGATCTGGTTCCTACAATGAGCAGTTCTTC	CASSLGSGSYNEQFF
TRBV19	once	-	TRBJ2-3	TGTGCCAGTACCCTCTCGAAACTCACAGATACGCAGTATTTT	CASTLSKLTDTQYF
TRBV10-2	-	-	TRBJ1-1	TGCGCCAGCAGGGTGCAAGGTGAGGCTTTCTTT	CASRVQGEAFF
TRBV6-4	-	TRBD1	TRBJ1-5	TGTGCCAGCAGTGACAAGTGGGGACAGTCAATCAATCAGCCCCAGCATTTT	CASSDKWGQSINQPQHF
TRBV6-6	once	TRBD1	TRBJ1-5	TGTGCCAGCAGTTACCCGGGACAGAATAGCAATCAGCCCCAGCATTTT	CASSYPGQNSNQPQHF
TRBV5-1	-	TRBD2	TRBJ2-7	TGCGCCAGCAGCTTGGCCGGACTAGCGGGAGTCCACGAGCAGTACTTC	CASSLAGLAGVHEQYF
TRBV4-2	-	TRBD1	TRBJ2-2	TGTGCCAGCAGCTGGGGGACAGGGACCACCGGGGAGCTGTTTTTT	CASSWGTGTTGELFF
TRBV4-2	-	TRBD1	TRBJ1-1	TGTGCCAGCAGCTCCGACAGGGACACTGAAGCTTTCTTT	CASSSDRDTEAFF
TRBV30	-	-	TRBJ2-2	TGTGCCTGGAGTGCGACAGAACGAACCGGGGAGCTGTTTTTT	CAWSATERTGELFF
TRBV6-1	-	TRBD1	TRBJ2-2	TGTGCCAGCAGGTCCCCAGGGGGCCGGATCGGGGAGCTGTTTTTT	CASRSPGGRIGELFF
TRBV28	-	-	TRBJ1-3	TGTGCCAGCAGTTTATTGCGGTGGGGGACACGCGGAAACACCATATATTTT	CASSLLRWGTRGNTIYF
TRBV11-2	-	TRBD2	TRBJ2-3	TGTGCCAGCACACCTCTAGCGGGAGGGGGGAGGAAAACGCAGTATTTT	CASTPLAGGGRKTQYF
TRBV10-3	-	TRBD1	TRBJ1-2	TGTGCCATCAGTACCGAGACAGGGAAGGCCTATGGCTACACCTTC	CAISTETGKAYGYTF
TRBV7-9	-	-	TRBJ2-4	TGTGCCAGCAGCCCTATTGATGTAGTGGCCAAAAACATTCAGTACTTC	CASSPIDVVAKNIQYF
TRBV19	-	-	TRBJ1-2	TGTGCCAGTAGTCTTCTGGGGCAGGGGAGCTTAAACGGTGGCTACACCTTC	CASSLLGQGSLNGGYTF
TRBV30	-	-	TRBJ1-3	TGTGCCTGGAGTGCTGGCCCTGGAAACACCATATATTTT	CAWSAGPGNTIYF
TRBV18	-	TRBD1	TRBJ2-1	TGTGCCAGCTCACTTGGGACAGGGGACTACAATGAGCAGTTCTTC	CASSLGTGDYNEQFF